This T cell receptor (beta chain) stems from a study of shared T cell receptors in the human thymus. The method was immunoSEQ multiplex PCR; TCRdb's version includes in-frame clones alone and lacks a portion of them. The table shows about 540,000 clones, with around 78% occurring only once. Separately, the same data were catalogued under a study of human thymus T cells. Turning to that study: The donor group consisted of healthy Finnish infants who were having corrective surgery for congenital heart defects. The thymus was resected at corrective cardiac surgery. It looked as if thymic and blood repertoires used V and J genes in a biased way. Thymic repertoires overlap heavily among unrelated individuals, related research has reported.

This receptor was identified in a boy in the first two years of life with a congenital heart defect. Material: thymocytes.

CDR3 nucleotides: TGTGCCAGCAGGAGGACTAGCGGACCCCATATGAGGTCCTACGAGCAGTACTTC. Its protein is CASRRTSGPHMRSYEQYF. The V and J genes are TRBV2 and TRBJ2-7, with 10 bases aligning to TRBD2. The CDR3 loop spans 18 amino acids. Germline V gene sequence: CDR1 SNHLY, CDR2 FYNNEI. V dropped 6 bases and J dropped 1; count of bases not matched to a gene: 15.